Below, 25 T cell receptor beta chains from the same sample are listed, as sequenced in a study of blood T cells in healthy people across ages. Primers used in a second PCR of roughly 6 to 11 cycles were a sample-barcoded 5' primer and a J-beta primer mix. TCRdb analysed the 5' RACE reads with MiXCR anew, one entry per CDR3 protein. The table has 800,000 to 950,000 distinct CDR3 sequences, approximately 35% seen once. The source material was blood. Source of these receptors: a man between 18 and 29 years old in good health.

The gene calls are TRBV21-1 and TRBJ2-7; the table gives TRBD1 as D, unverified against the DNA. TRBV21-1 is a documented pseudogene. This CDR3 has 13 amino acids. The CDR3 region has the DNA TGTGCCAGCAGCAAAGAGGGGCAGACTGAGCAGTACTTC. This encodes CASSKEGQTEQYF.

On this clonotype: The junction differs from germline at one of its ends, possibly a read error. The CDR3 sequence is CAGSHTGLQETQYF. The CDR3 DNA follows: TGTGCCGGCAGTCATACAGGGCTCCAAGAGACCCAGTACTTC. The chain combines TRBV12-3 or TRBV12-4 with TRBJ2-5; D possibly corresponds to TRBD1 (6 bases). The CDR3 length is 14 residues.

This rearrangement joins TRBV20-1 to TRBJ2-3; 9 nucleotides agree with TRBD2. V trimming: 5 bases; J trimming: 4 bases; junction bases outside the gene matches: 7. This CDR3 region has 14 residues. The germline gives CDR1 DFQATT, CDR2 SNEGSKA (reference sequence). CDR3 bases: TGCAGTGCTTTAGCGGGGGCGAGGCCAGATACGCAGTATTTT. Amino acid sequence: CSALAGARPDTQYF.

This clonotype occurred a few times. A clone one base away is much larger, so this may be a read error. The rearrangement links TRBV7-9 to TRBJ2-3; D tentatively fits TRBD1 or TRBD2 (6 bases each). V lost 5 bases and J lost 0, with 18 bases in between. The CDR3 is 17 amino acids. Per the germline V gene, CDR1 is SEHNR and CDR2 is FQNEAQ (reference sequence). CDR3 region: CASSPLKGGTSTDTQYF. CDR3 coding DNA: TGTGCCAGCAGCCCGTTAAAGGGGGGCACTAGCACAGATACGCAGTATTTT.

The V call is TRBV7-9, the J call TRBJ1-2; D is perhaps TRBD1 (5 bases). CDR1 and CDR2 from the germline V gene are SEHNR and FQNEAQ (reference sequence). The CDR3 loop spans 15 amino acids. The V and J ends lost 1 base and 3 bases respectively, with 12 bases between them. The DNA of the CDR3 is TGTGCCAGCAGCTTAGAGGTGGGGACGGACTATGGCTACACCTTC. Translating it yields CASSLEVGTDYGYTF.

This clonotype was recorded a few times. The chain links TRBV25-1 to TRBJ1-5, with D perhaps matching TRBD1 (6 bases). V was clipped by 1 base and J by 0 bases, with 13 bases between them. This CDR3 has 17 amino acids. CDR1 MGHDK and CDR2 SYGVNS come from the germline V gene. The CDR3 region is CASSESRRQDSNQPQHF. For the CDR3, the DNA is TGTGCCAGCAGTGAATCTCGAAGACAGGATAGCAATCAGCCCCAGCATTTT.

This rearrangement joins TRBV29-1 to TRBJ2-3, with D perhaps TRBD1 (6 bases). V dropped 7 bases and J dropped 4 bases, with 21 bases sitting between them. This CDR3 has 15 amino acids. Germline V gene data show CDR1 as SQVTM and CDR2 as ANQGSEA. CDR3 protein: CSGGRAGASSDTQYF. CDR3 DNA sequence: TGCAGCGGAGGTCGGGCAGGGGCTTCTTCAGATACGCAGTATTTT.

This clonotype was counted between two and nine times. The CDR3 reads CASRGDYETDTQYF. DNA for the CDR3: TGTGCCAGCCGAGGGGACTACGAAACAGATACGCAGTATTTT. The rearrangement links TRBV25-1 to TRBJ2-3; 7 nucleotides line up with TRBD2. CDR1 and CDR2 (germline): MGHDK, SYGVNS. The CDR3 consists of 14 residues. Trimming cost V 8 bases and J 3 bases; bases outside gene matches: 8.

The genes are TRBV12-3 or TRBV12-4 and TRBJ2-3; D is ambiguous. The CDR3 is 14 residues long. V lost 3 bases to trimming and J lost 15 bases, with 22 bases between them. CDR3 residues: CASSFPMRTDTEYF. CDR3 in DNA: TGTGCCAGCAGTTTCCCAATGAGAACAGATACGGAATATTTT.

The CDR3 DNA reads as TGTGCCAGCAGCCAAGCAGGATACAATCAGCCCCAGCATTTT. Protein product: CASSQAGYNQPQHF. The genes are TRBV3-1 and TRBJ1-5; no firm D call. The V gene's germline CDR1 is LGHDT and CDR2 YNNKEL (reference sequence). There are 14 residues in the CDR3. With 1 base removed from V and 3 bases from J, the gap between germline ends came to 7 bases.

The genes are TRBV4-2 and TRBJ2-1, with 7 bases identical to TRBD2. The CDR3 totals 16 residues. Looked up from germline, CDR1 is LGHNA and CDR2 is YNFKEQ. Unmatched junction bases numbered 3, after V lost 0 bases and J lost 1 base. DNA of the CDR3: TGTGCCAGCAGCCAAGATTTACTAGCGTCCTACAATGAGCAGTTCTTC. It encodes CASSQDLLASYNEQFF.

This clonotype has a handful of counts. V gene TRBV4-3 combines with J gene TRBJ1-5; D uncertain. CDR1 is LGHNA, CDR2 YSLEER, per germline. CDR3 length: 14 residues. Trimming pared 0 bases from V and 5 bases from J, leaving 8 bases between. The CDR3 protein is CASSQDRRYQPQHF. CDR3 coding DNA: TGCGCCAGCAGCCAAGATAGGAGGTATCAGCCCCAGCATTTT.

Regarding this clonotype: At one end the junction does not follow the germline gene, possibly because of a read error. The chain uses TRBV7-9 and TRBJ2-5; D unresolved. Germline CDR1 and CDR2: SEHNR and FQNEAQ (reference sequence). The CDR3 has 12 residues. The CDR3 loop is CVSSLARETQYF. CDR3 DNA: TGTGTCAGCAGCTTAGCAAGGGAGACCCAGTACTTC. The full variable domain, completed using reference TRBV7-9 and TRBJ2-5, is DTGVSQNPRHKITKRGQNVTFRCDPISEHNRLYWYRQTLGQGPEFLTYFQNEAQLEKSRLLSDRFSAERPKGSFSTLEIQRTEQGDSAMYLCVSSLARETQYFGPGTRLLVL.

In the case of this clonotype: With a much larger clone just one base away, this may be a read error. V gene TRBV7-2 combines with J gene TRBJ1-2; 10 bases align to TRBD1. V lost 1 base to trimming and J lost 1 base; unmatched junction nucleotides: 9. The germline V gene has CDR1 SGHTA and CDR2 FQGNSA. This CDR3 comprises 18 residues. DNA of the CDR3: TGTGCCAGCAGCTTAGACTCCCTTCGGACAGGGGGTAACTATGGCTACACCTTC. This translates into CASSLDSLRTGGNYGYTF. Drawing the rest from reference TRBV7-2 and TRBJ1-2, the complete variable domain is GAGVSQSPSNKVTEKGKDVELRCDPISGHTALYWYRQSLGQGLEFLIYFQGNSAPDKSGLPSDRFSAERTGGSVSTLTIQRTQQEDSAVYLCASSLDSLRTGGNYGYTFGSGTRLTVV.

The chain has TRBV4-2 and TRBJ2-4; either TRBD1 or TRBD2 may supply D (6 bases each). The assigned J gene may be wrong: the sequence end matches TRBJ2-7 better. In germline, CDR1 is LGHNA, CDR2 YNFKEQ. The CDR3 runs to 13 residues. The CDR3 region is CASSHQGTYEQYF. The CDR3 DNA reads TGTGCCAGCAGCCACCAGGGGACTTACGAGCAGTACTTC.

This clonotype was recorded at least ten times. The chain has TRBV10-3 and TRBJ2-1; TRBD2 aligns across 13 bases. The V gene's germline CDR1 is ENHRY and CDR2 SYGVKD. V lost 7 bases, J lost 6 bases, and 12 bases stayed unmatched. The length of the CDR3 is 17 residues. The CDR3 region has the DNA TGTGCCATCATCAACCGATCGACTAGCGGGGGGTTCAATGAGCAGTTCTTC. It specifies CAIINRSTSGGFNEQFF.

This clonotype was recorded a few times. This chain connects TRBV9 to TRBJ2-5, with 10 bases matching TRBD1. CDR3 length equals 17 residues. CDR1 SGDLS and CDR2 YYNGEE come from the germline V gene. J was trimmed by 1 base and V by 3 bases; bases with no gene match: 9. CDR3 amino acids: CASSAFRQGALQETQYF. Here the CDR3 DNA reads TGTGCCAGCAGCGCGTTCCGACAGGGGGCTCTCCAAGAGACCCAGTACTTC.

The CDR3 here is CASSFYGGREKLFF. The CDR3 nucleotides are TGCGCCAGCAGCTTTTACGGAGGCCGGGAAAAACTGTTTTTT. V is TRBV5-1 and J is TRBJ1-4; the D is unclear. The CDR3 contains 14 residues. The germline CDR1 and CDR2 sequences are SGHRS and YFSETQ. Deletions cut 2 bases from V and 8 bases from J, with 13 bases between. The whole variable domain, remainder taken from reference TRBV5-1 and TRBJ1-4, is KAGVTQTPRYLIKTRGQQVTLSCSPISGHRSVSWYQQTPGQGLQFLFEYFSETQRNKGNFPGRFSGRQFSNSRSEMNVSTLELGDSALYLCASSFYGGREKLFFGSGTQLSVL.

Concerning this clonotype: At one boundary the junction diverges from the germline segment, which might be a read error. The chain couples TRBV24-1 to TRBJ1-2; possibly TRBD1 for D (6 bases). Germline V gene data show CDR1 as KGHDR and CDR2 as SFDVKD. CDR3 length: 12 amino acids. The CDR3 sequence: CDTSGEDYGYTF. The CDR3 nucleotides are TGTGACACCTCAGGGGAGGACTATGGCTACACCTTC.

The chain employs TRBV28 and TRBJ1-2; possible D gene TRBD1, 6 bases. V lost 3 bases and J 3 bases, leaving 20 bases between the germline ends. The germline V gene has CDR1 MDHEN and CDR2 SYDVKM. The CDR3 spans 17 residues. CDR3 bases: TGTGCCAGCAGTTTTCGGAGAGGGGGATTAAATGACTATGGCTACACCTTC. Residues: CASSFRRGGLNDYGYTF.

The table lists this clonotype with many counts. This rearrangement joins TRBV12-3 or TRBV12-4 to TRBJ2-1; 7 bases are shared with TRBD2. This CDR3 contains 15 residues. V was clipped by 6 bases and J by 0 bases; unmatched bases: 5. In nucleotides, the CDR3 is TGTGCCAGCAGCAATAGGGAGGGCTCCTACAATGAGCAGTTCTTC. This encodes CASSNREGSYNEQFF.

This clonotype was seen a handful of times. CDR3 in DNA: TGTGCCAGTAATTGGAGGGCAGGGGGCATGAACACTGAAGCTTTCTTT. Translation gives CASNWRAGGMNTEAFF. The V gene is TRBV19, the J gene TRBJ1-1, with 8 positions matching TRBD1. Germline assignment: CDR1 LNHDA and CDR2 SQIVND (reference sequence). The CDR3 is 16 amino acids. V lost 7 bases to trimming and J lost 0 bases; unmatched junction nucleotides: 10.

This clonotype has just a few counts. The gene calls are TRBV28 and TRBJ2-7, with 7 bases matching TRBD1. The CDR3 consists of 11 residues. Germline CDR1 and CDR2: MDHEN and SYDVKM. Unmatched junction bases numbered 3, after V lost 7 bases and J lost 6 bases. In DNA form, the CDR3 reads TGTGCCAGCAAGACAGGGCCCGAGCAGTACTTC. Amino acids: CASKTGPEQYF.

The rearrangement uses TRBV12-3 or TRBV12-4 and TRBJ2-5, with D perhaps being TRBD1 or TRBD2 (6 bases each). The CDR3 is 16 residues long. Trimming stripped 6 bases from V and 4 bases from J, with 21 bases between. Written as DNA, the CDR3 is TGTGCCAGCAGCCGACTCACAGGGTCCGGGAGAGAGACCCAGTACTTC. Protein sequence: CASSRLTGSGRETQYF.

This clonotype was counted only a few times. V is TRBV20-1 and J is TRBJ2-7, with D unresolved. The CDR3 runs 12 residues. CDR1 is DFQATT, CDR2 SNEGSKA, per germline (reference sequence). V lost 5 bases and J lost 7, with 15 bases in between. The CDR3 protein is CSAPIRNNEQYF. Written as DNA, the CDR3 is TGCAGTGCTCCCATCAGGAACAATGAGCAGTACTTC.